This T cell receptor (beta chain) was sequenced for a study of blood T cells in healthy people across ages. Study-level background: Template switching recovered approximately one barcoded beta molecule for every two T cells. Overall study results and limits: Estimated diversity, derived from one million T cells, was regarded as an underestimate. Naive CD4+ cell counts and diversity both ran higher in long-lived than in aged donors.

The V end was cut by 6 bases, the J end by 3 bases, with 15 bases between. Germline V gives CDR1 SGHTA, CDR2 FQGNSA. The CDR3 runs 15 residues. The donors, aged about 6 to 95, were healthy Caucasians from Russia. Details on this clonotype: The antigen is undetermined.

Together with a sample-barcoded 5' primer, a J-beta primer mix was included in a second PCR lasting about 6 to 11 cycles. TCRdb analysed the 5' RACE reads with MiXCR anew, one entry per CDR3 protein. Of around 1.7 million distinct CDR3 sequences in the sample, 28% are singletons; the top ten hold 7.7%. The V call is TRBV7-2, the J call TRBJ2-1; weak D call: TRBD2 (6 bases). The sample was blood. The receptor was derived from a woman in her 30s in good health. CDR3 amino acids: CASRGGGVNYNEQFF. The CDR3 DNA follows: TGTGCCAGCAGGGGAGGCGGGGTGAACTACAATGAGCAGTTCTTC.